These 24 T cell receptor beta chains share one sample of origin, sequenced in a study of T-cell reconstitution after alpha-beta-depleted transplantation in children. Unique molecular identifiers were incorporated when the TCRbeta library was constructed. MiXCR was run by TCRdb on the PCR reads, yielding one entry per CDR3 protein. The sample lists 350,000 to 400,000 distinct CDR3 sequences, about a fifth occurring once. This specimen consisted of PBMCs from the stem cell graft donor, obtained from the stem cell graft. These receptor sequences come from a human donor who donated a stem cell graft to a child with acute myeloid leukemia.

The genes are TRBV12-3 or TRBV12-4 and TRBJ1-4, with 7 nucleotides matching TRBD1. With V trimmed by 3 bases and J by 3 bases, 1 base remained unmatched. This CDR3 comprises 14 residues. The CDR3 coding sequence is TGTGCCAGCAGTTTTACAGGGGCTAATGAAAAACTGTTTTTT. Amino acids: CASSFTGANEKLFF.

This clonotype was found many times. The chain joins TRBV20-1 to TRBJ2-7; 8 positions match TRBD2. CDR3 length: 14 residues. V trimming: 0 bases; J trimming: 6 bases; junction bases outside the gene matches: 7. CDR1 DFQATT and CDR2 SNEGSKA come from the germline V gene (reference sequence). Here the CDR3 DNA reads TGCAGTGCTAGAGATCTCAGCGGGGGACTCGAGCAGTACTTC. It codes for CSARDLSGGLEQYF.

This clonotype was detected only a few times. This chain uses TRBV19 with TRBJ2-5; D is perhaps TRBD1 or TRBD2 (5 bases each). The V gene's germline CDR1 is LNHDA and CDR2 SQIVND (reference sequence). Trimming pared 4 bases from V and 0 bases from J, leaving 15 bases between. This CDR3 is 16 amino acids long. CDR3 in amino acids: CASSSRGAKNQETQYF. CDR3 nucleotide sequence: TGTGCCAGTAGTAGCCGGGGCGCAAAGAACCAAGAGACCCAGTACTTC.

The chain uses TRBV20-1 and TRBJ1-1; no reliable D call. Looked up from germline, CDR1 is DFQATT and CDR2 is SNEGSKA (reference sequence). The V gene lost 6 bases and the J gene lost 2 bases, with 10 bases spanning the gap. The CDR3 is 12 residues long. CDR3 in amino acids: CSAQDLNTEAFF. CDR3 nucleotides: TGCAGTGCCCAAGATCTAAACACTGAAGCTTTCTTT.

The rearrangement joins TRBV14 to TRBJ2-1, with a possible D match to TRBD2 (6 bases). CDR1 is SGHDN, CDR2 FVKESK, per germline. The CDR3 is 13 amino acids. V was cut by 0 bases and J by 15 bases, with 15 bases left in between. This chain's CDR3 is CASSQDWAAGRFF. For the CDR3, the DNA is TGTGCCAGCAGCCAAGATTGGGCGGCCGGGAGGTTCTTC.

The genes are TRBV28 and TRBJ2-3; TRBD1 matches 9 bases. The CDR3 runs 17 residues. With 7 bases clipped from V and 2 bases from J, the junction kept 13 bases outside the gene matches. Germline V CDR1 and CDR2: MDHEN, SYDVKM. The CDR3 reads CASKQGARPPFTDTQYF. The CDR3 coding sequence is TGTGCCAGCAAACAGGGGGCGAGGCCCCCCTTCACAGATACGCAGTATTTT.

This chain connects TRBV15 to TRBJ2-7; 10 positions match TRBD2. The germline CDR1 and CDR2 sequences are LNHNV and YYDKDF (reference sequence). Trimming at V came to 0 bases and at J to 4 bases, leaving 3 bases not matched to a gene. The CDR3 is 15 residues long. The CDR3 DNA is TGTGCCACCAGCAGAGAATCTAGCGGGAGTTACGAGCAGTACTTC. It translates to CATSRESSGSYEQYF.

The chain uses TRBV7-1 and TRBJ2-3; D is possibly TRBD2 (5 bases). TRBV7-1 is an ORF, with its function uncertain. The V end was cut by 8 bases, the J end by 4 bases, with 13 bases between. CDR3 size: 13 residues. CDR3 protein: CASGGLASDTQYF. The CDR3 nucleotides are TGTGCCAGCGGCGGATTAGCGTCAGATACGCAGTATTTT.

This clonotype was recorded at least ten times. The chain uses TRBV20-1 and TRBJ2-3; TRBD2 is a possible D gene (5 bases). CDR1 and CDR2 from the germline V gene are DFQATT and SNEGSKA (reference sequence). Trimming shortened V by 1 base and J by 0 bases, and 8 bases separated the two germline ends. This CDR3 region has 14 residues. The CDR3 reads CSARVAPSTDTQYF. The CDR3 DNA reads TGCAGTGCTAGAGTAGCGCCTAGCACAGATACGCAGTATTTT.

This clonotype was observed at least ten times. The rearrangement links TRBV4-1 to TRBJ1-5; D possibly corresponds to TRBD1 (5 bases). V was trimmed by 4 bases and J by 0 bases, leaving 16 bases between them. This CDR3 spans 17 amino acids. Germline-derived CDR1 and CDR2 are MGHRA and YSYEKL. The CDR3 sequence is CASSPRWGEYSNQPQHF. CDR3 DNA: TGCGCCAGCAGCCCTCGTTGGGGGGAGTATAGCAATCAGCCCCAGCATTTT.

There are many counts of this clonotype. The V call is TRBV10-3, the J call TRBJ2-5; tentatively, D is TRBD1 or TRBD2 (5 bases each). CDR3 length equals 14 residues. Trimming left V 6 bases short and J 5 bases short, with 16 bases between. The V gene's germline CDR1 is ENHRY and CDR2 SYGVKD. CDR3 coding DNA: TGTGCCATCAGCCAGGGAACCGGCGGGGAGACCCAGTACTTC. Protein: CAISQGTGGETQYF.

The chain couples TRBV20-1 to TRBJ2-7, with 9 bases fitting TRBD1. V dropped 3 bases and J dropped 4; count of bases not matched to a gene: 4. The CDR3 is made up of 13 amino acids. Germline V CDR1 and CDR2: DFQATT, SNEGSKA (reference sequence). The CDR3 loop reads CSASWTGAYEQYF. The CDR3 nucleotides are TGCAGTGCTAGTTGGACAGGGGCGTACGAGCAGTACTTC.

The table lists this clonotype with a few counts. This chain connects TRBV12-3 or TRBV12-4 to TRBJ2-1, with D maybe TRBD1 (6 bases). The length of the CDR3 is 13 residues. The ends were cut back, 0 bases at V and 10 bases at J, with 10 bases in the middle. The CDR3 DNA sequence: TGTGCCAGCAGTTTAGCTATCGACAGGGAGCAGTTCTTC. Its protein is CASSLAIDREQFF.

This clonotype appeared a few times. V gene TRBV12-3 or TRBV12-4 combines with J gene TRBJ1-5; D is possibly TRBD1 (5 bases). The CDR3 spans 14 residues. Trimming removed 9 bases from V and 7 bases from J, with 19 bases in between. The CDR3 nucleotides are TGTGCCAGTAATACTGGGGCGTCAATGCAGCCCCAGCATTTT. This gives the protein CASNTGASMQPQHF.

This clonotype was counted many times. The V and J genes are TRBV20-1 and TRBJ2-7; the D is unclear. The V gene lost 3 bases and the J gene lost 7 bases, with 13 bases spanning the gap. CDR3 length: 12 amino acids. The germline CDR1 and CDR2 sequences are DFQATT and SNEGSKA (reference sequence). This CDR3 reads CSASQTPREQYF. The CDR3 nucleotides are TGCAGTGCTAGCCAGACGCCTAGGGAGCAGTACTTC.

This clonotype occurred a few times. This chain links TRBV5-1 with TRBJ2-3, with TRBD1 matching 10 bases. V shed 4 bases, J shed 4 bases, and the junction held 3 bases outside the gene matches. CDR3 length equals 14 residues. Germline CDR1 and CDR2: SGHRS and YFSETQ. The CDR3 is CASSTGQGADTQYF. As DNA, the CDR3 is TGCGCCAGCAGCACCGGACAGGGGGCAGATACGCAGTATTTT.

The rearrangement joins TRBV5-1 to TRBJ2-3, with TRBD2 identical over 10 bases. The CDR3 length is 15 residues. Germline-derived CDR1 and CDR2 are SGHRS and YFSETQ. The J segment lost 14 bases and the V segment lost 4 bases, leaving 16 bases of the junction unmatched. In DNA form, the CDR3 reads TGCGCCAGCAGCCCCCAACTAGCGGGATCACATGTGGGGTATTTT. This encodes CASSPQLAGSHVGYF.

This clonotype has only a few counts. This chain joins TRBV20-1 and TRBJ1-3, with 8 nucleotides matching TRBD1. Germline assignment: CDR1 DFQATT and CDR2 SNEGSKA (reference sequence). The V and J ends lost 6 bases and 3 bases, in that order; junction bases with no gene match: 7. The CDR3 is made up of 14 amino acids. The CDR3 reads CSAAPGGRGNTIYF. CDR3 bases: TGCAGTGCGGCTCCAGGGGGCCGTGGAAACACCATATATTTT.

The chain links TRBV7-2 to TRBJ2-1; D gene uncertain. Germline lookup yields CDR1 SGHTA and CDR2 FQGNSA. V lost 8 bases and J 2 bases, leaving 7 bases between the germline ends. The CDR3 runs to 12 residues. This CDR3 is CASGHAYNEQFF. The CDR3 nucleotides read TGTGCCAGCGGGCATGCCTACAATGAGCAGTTCTTC.

This clonotype was counted at least ten times. J is TRBJ1-1 and V is TRBV29-1; D uncertain. The CDR3 length is 14 residues. CDR1 is SQVTM and CDR2 is ANQGSEA in the germline V gene. V was shortened by 4 bases and J by 4 bases, with 16 bases between the two germline ends. The CDR3 DNA reads as TGCAGCGTTGTGGGGTCAAATCGGGGCACTGAAGCTTTCTTT. Its protein product is CSVVGSNRGTEAFF.

The chain employs TRBV25-1 and TRBJ1-6; D uncertain. CDR1 is MGHDK, CDR2 SYGVNS, per germline. The germline V and J ends were trimmed by 2 bases and 0 bases, with 11 bases remaining between them. The CDR3 covers 17 residues. The CDR3 DNA is TGTGCCAGCAGTGAACAAATAGGTAGCTCCTATAATTCACCCCTCCACTTT. Protein product: CASSEQIGSSYNSPLHF.

The rearrangement joins TRBV4-1 to TRBJ2-5, with TRBD2 matching over 10 bases. V lost 6 bases, J lost 2 bases, and 3 bases stayed unmatched. CDR1 is MGHRA, CDR2 YSYEKL, per germline. The CDR3 sequence is 14 residues long. As DNA, the CDR3 is TGCGCCAGCAGGATGACTAGCGGGCAAGAGACCCAGTACTTC. This translates into CASRMTSGQETQYF.

This chain joins TRBV9 and TRBJ2-7; D not certain. With 3 bases removed from V and 4 bases from J, the gap between germline ends came to 20 bases. This CDR3 region has 16 residues. Germline CDR1 is SGDLS and CDR2 is YYNGEE. CDR3 loop: CASSASSGRYAYEQYF. The CDR3, as DNA: TGTGCCAGCAGCGCCTCCTCCGGACGGTACGCTTACGAGCAGTACTTC.

Only a few counts were recorded for this clonotype. J is TRBJ2-2 and V is TRBV19; 10 nucleotides align to TRBD1. The V gene's germline CDR1 is LNHDA and CDR2 SQIVND (reference sequence). J lost 4 bases, V lost 5 bases, and 4 bases had no gene match. The CDR3 sequence is 15 residues long. CDR3 sequence (DNA): TGTGCCAGTAGTCCCCGGACAGGGGGCACCGGGGAGCTGTTTTTT. Residues: CASSPRTGGTGELFF. The full variable domain, in which reference TRBV19 and TRBJ2-2 provide the parts outside the CDR3, is DGGITQSPKYLFRKEGQNVTLSCEQNLNHDAMYWYRQDPGQGLRLIYYSQIVNDFQKGDIAEGYSVSREKKESFPLTVTSAQKNPTAFYLCASSPRTGGTGELFFGEGSRLTVL.